These T cell receptor beta chains were read from a single sample in a study of T cell changes during pregnancy in multiple sclerosis. Clones were read by immunoSEQ multiplex PCR, and TCRdb kept only the in-frame ones, dropping some. This sample yields almost 35,000 clones, of which roughly 88% are seen a single time; around 4.3% belongs to the top ten. Source: peripheral blood, taken in the second trimester of pregnancy. These receptors originate from a female donor in good health, enrolled as a control in a pregnancy study. Both conserved end residues are part of each CDR3.

v_gene,CDR3aa
TRBV4-3,CASSQGSGGGANTGELFF
TRBV10-3,CAISKIAGAEETQYF
TRBV5-6,CASSSLLAGVPGDEQFF
TRBV27,CASSFLDRDEQYF
TRBV27,CASSSPPRLEEQFF
TRBV27,CASSVQGQYNSPLHF
TRBV7-3,CASSLYGGSGELFF
TRBV19,CASSTVDLNEKLFF
TRBV6-1,CASSGIYRVSAYNSPLHF
TRBV6-5,CASSYGIAGETQYF
TRBV29-1,CSVGSRERKGPQHF
TRBV6-1,CASSVDAGNFGGYTF
TRBV19,CASTMRGQRNTEAFF
TRBV4-3,CASSPEGREGSYGYTF
TRBV7-2,CASSPYRDRIGLEQYF
TRBV4-1,CASSQEREGYGGYTF
TRBV6-6,CASSYKGQDSEAFF
TRBV9,CASSASTVPLNTEAFF
TRBV7-2,CASSRLQSTEAFF
TRBV6-4,CASSSGDYNEQFF
TRBV9,CASSGGGSGNTIYF
TRBV21-1,CASSKLPPGQPQHF
TRBV28,CASSLGLAGRWAADTQYF
TRBV10-3,CAISVAGNADEQYF
TRBV19,CASSILQGTEAFF
TRBV19,CASSTSGAYTGELFF